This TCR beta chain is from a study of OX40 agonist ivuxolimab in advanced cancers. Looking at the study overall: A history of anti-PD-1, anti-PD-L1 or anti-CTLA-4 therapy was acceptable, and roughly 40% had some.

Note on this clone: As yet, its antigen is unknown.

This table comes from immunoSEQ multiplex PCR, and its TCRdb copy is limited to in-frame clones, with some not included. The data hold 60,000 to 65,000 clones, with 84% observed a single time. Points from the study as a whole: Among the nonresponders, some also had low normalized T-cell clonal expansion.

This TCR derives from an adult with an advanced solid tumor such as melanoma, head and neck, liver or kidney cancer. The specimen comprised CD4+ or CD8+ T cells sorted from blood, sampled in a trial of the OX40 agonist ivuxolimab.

Written as DNA, the CDR3 is TGTGCCAGCAGCCAAGATCCACAGGGGGCATCAGTGGGTGGCTACACCTTC. This codes for CASSQDPQGASVGGYTF. The gene calls are TRBV4-2 and TRBJ1-2; 9 bases align to TRBD1. V shed 0 bases and J 7 bases; nucleotides not matched to a gene: 12. In germline, CDR1 is LGHNA, CDR2 YNFKEQ. The CDR3 is made up of 17 amino acids.